This T cell receptor (beta chain) was profiled in a study of beta chain features in type 1 diabetes. Overall study results and limits: Because the template was cDNA, high-expressing cells might be over-represented. Patients with Type 1 diabetes showed moderately but significantly shorter TCRB CDR3s in all four CD4+ subsets.

CD4+ naive, central memory, regulatory and stem cell-like memory subsets were isolated by sorting on CD45RO/CCR7/CD25/CD127/CD95/CD27. Sorted populations were all over 95% pure. The sample holds a few counts of this clone. Its specificity is unknown. The authors reverse transcribed all of the isolated RNA, so sequencing captured expressed TCRB transcripts. The data were produced by immunoSEQ multiplex PCR, yet TCRdb's version contains in-frame clones alone and is incomplete. This sample carries some 150,000 clones, about 9.1% of them seen once, and the ten largest clones take less than 0.85%. The CDR3 covers 13 residues. Trimming took 5 bases from V and 5 from J, leaving 12 bases between them. CDR1 is MGHDK, CDR2 SYGVNS, per germline.

The V and J genes are TRBV25-1 and TRBJ2-5; no reliable D call. Sequencing was performed on central memory CD4+ T cells from blood. The TCR sequence derives from a woman between 40 and 50 years old in good health. As DNA, the CDR3 is TGTGCCAGCAGTCGTAGAACGTGGGAGACCCAGTACTTC. Its translation is CASSRRTWETQYF.